Following are 16 T cell receptor beta chains from one sample sequenced in a study of cytomegalovirus exposure and HLA in healthy donors. With 60 Vbeta and 13 Jbeta primers, the PCR was carried out. TCRdb keeps only in-frame clones here, not all; method: immunoSEQ multiplex PCR. The table has about 210,000 clones, roughly 85% seen once. The sequenced sample was PBMCs. These receptors came from a girl aged 2 to 9 in good health and CMV-seronegative.

V is TRBV2 and J is TRBJ2-7; 7 nucleotides line up with TRBD1. The CDR3 spans 13 residues. Germline loops: CDR1 SNHLY, CDR2 FYNNEI. The junction had 8 bases not matched to a gene; V was cut back by 10 bases and J by 2 bases. Here the CDR3 DNA reads TGTGCCATTTCCCGGGACAGCCCCTACGAGCAGTACTTC. The encoded protein is CAISRDSPYEQYF.

The genes are TRBV6-6 and TRBJ1-4, with D possibly matching TRBD1 (6 bases). Per the germline V gene, CDR1 is MNHNY and CDR2 is SVGAGI (reference sequence). The V and J ends lost 5 bases and 0 bases respectively, with 13 bases between them. The CDR3 covers 16 residues. The CDR3 coding sequence is TGTGCCAGCAGTCAGGGGTCCCGTGCAACTAATGAAAAACTGTTTTTT. It is translated as CASSQGSRATNEKLFF.

The rearrangement uses TRBV30 and TRBJ2-3, with 9 positions matching TRBD2. V dropped 2 bases and J dropped 4; count of bases not matched to a gene: 4. From germline, CDR1 is GTSNPN and CDR2 SVGIG (reference sequence). The CDR3 consists of 14 residues. CDR3 DNA: TGTGCCTGGAGTATTGGCGGGGGGGCAGATACGCAGTATTTT. It translates to CAWSIGGGADTQYF.

The CDR3 sequence is CASSGRALLGEQYF. CDR3 DNA: TGTGCCAGCAGTGGGCGTGCGCTTCTCGGGGAGCAGTACTTC. The chain recombines TRBV2 with TRBJ2-7; D not resolved. Trimming left V 4 bases short and J 7 bases short, with 17 bases between. The length of the CDR3 is 14 residues. The germline V gene has CDR1 SNHLY and CDR2 FYNNEI.

The chain recombines TRBV29-1 with TRBJ2-2; D unclear. CDR3 size: 13 residues. Germline V lookup: CDR1 SQVTM, CDR2 ANQGSEA. Trimming left V 5 bases short and J 2 bases short, with 9 bases between. The CDR3 coding sequence is TGCAGCGTTTGGTGGGCCAACACCGGGGAGCTGTTTTTT. Its translation: CSVWWANTGELFF.

CDR3 amino acids: CASSFTGSATNEKLFF. In DNA, the CDR3 is TGCGCCAGCAGTTTTACAGGGAGTGCAACTAATGAAAAACTGTTTTTT. This chain links TRBV5-1 with TRBJ1-4, with D maybe TRBD1 (6 bases). The V gene lost 5 bases and the J gene lost 0 bases, with 14 bases spanning the gap. The germline gives CDR1 SGHRS, CDR2 YFSETQ. The CDR3 loop spans 16 amino acids.

The chain employs TRBV15 and TRBJ1-2; 7 bases line up with TRBD1. The V and J ends lost 4 bases and 4 bases, in that order; junction bases with no gene match: 9. This CDR3 is built from 15 residues. Germline values: CDR1 LNHNV, CDR2 YYDKDF (reference sequence). The CDR3 sequence: CATSTSPGTAYGYTF. CDR3 in DNA: TGTGCCACCAGCACCTCGCCCGGGACAGCCTATGGCTACACCTTC.

The chain has TRBV27 and TRBJ1-4, with D uncertain. The CDR3 length is 15 residues. CDR1 is MNHEY and CDR2 is SMNVEV in the germline V gene (reference sequence). Trimming left V 0 bases short and J 8 bases short, with 13 bases between. As DNA, the CDR3 is TGTGCCAGCAGTTTATCGAGGTGGAGGAGCGAAAAACTGTTTTTT. It specifies CASSLSRWRSEKLFF. The full variable domain, in which reference TRBV27 and TRBJ1-4 provide the parts outside the CDR3, is EAQVTQNPRYLITVTGKKLTVTCSQNMNHEYMSWYRQDPGLGLRQIYYSMNVEVTDKGDVPEGYKVSRKEKRNFPLILESPSPNQTSLYFCASSLSRWRSEKLFFGSGTQLSVL.

The chain has TRBV30 and TRBJ2-3, with D perhaps TRBD2 (5 bases). V was pared by 2 bases and J by 2 bases, with 8 bases between. The CDR3 covers 13 residues. Per the germline V gene, CDR1 is GTSNPN and CDR2 is SVGIG (reference sequence). The CDR3: CAWSHRDTDTQYF. The CDR3 coding sequence is TGTGCCTGGAGTCACCGGGACACAGATACGCAGTATTTT.

The chain recombines TRBV6-1 with TRBJ2-5; possible D gene TRBD1, 6 bases. The tail of the sequence fits TRBJ2-7 better, so the J call may be wrong. Germline assignment: CDR1 MNHNS and CDR2 SASEGT. The CDR3 loop spans 10 amino acids. The CDR3 loop is CASRQGEQYF. CDR3 DNA sequence: TGTGCCAGCAGACAGGGCGAGCAGTACTTC.

The V and J genes are TRBV6-1 and TRBJ1-6; 7 nucleotides agree with TRBD1. The CDR3 extends over 15 amino acids. J gave up 6 bases and V 2 bases, and 4 bases lay outside the gene matches. The germline V gene encodes CDR1 MNHNS and CDR2 SASEGT. The CDR3 protein is CASSELTGANSPLHF. DNA of the CDR3: TGTGCCAGCAGTGAACTTACAGGGGCTAATTCACCCCTCCACTTT.

CDR3 sequence (DNA): TGTGCCAGCAGACATTATGTGTACGGGAGAGCTGGATACAATGAGCAGTTCTTC. Its protein is CASRHYVYGRAGYNEQFF. V and J are TRBV27 and TRBJ2-1; D possibly corresponds to TRBD2 (6 bases). The germline V gene encodes CDR1 MNHEY and CDR2 SMNVEV (reference sequence). Trimming cost V 6 bases and J 4 bases, with 25 bases left between them. CDR3 length equals 18 residues.

V usage is TRBV6-6 and J usage is TRBJ1-5; 8 nucleotides line up with TRBD1. The CDR3 contains 15 residues. Germline CDR1 MNHNY, CDR2 SVGAGI (reference sequence). The V and J ends lost 2 bases and 6 bases, in that order; junction bases with no gene match: 6. The CDR3 spells CASSYLQGAGQPQHF. Written as DNA, the CDR3 is TGTGCCAGCAGTTACCTTCAGGGGGCGGGTCAGCCCCAGCATTTT.

The chain recombines TRBV7-2 with TRBJ2-3, with TRBD2 identical over 8 bases. Looked up from germline, CDR1 is SGHTA and CDR2 is FQGNSA. The trim removed 3 bases at V and 5 bases at J, leaving 10 bases unmatched. This CDR3 has 16 residues. The DNA of the CDR3 is TGTGCCAGCAGCTTCAGAGCGGGGGCACCCGGAGATACGCAGTATTTT. Protein: CASSFRAGAPGDTQYF. The whole variable domain, remainder taken from reference TRBV7-2 and TRBJ2-3, is GAGVSQSPSNKVTEKGKDVELRCDPISGHTALYWYRQSLGQGLEFLIYFQGNSAPDKSGLPSDRFSAERTGGSVSTLTIQRTQQEDSAVYLCASSFRAGAPGDTQYFGPGTRLTVL.

This rearrangement joins TRBV7-7 to TRBJ2-3; 9 positions agree with TRBD2. J was trimmed by 2 bases and V by 5 bases; bases with no gene match: 5. CDR3 size: 15 residues. The germline V gene has CDR1 SSHAT and CDR2 FNYEAQ (reference sequence). The CDR3 DNA follows: TGTGCCAGCAGCCCAGCGGGGGGTAACACAGATACGCAGTATTTT. Translation: CASSPAGGNTDTQYF.

This chain links TRBV19 with TRBJ1-3; D may be TRBD1 (5 bases). The CDR3 covers 14 residues. CDR1 is LNHDA, CDR2 SQIVND, per germline (reference sequence). V lost 3 bases to trimming and J lost 7 bases, with 13 bases between them. CDR3 DNA sequence: TGTGCCAGTAGTATCCGACAGTCCTGGAACACCATATATTTT. It is translated as CASSIRQSWNTIYF.